This is a list of T cell receptor beta chains from one sample in a study of blood T cell repertoires in COVID-19. The protocol was immunoSEQ multiplex PCR, while the TCRdb copy is restricted to in-frame clones and leaves out a portion. The data show about 83,000 clones, about 86% seen once. Sequencing was performed on peripheral blood. The origin of the receptors is a woman of 80 years or more in a cohort sampled during active or convalescent COVID-19. Each CDR3 is given without its conserved first and last residue.

v_call: TRBV9
cdr3_aa: ASSEGLPQETQY

v_call: TRBV6-4
cdr3_aa: ASRGTAGNTEAF

v_call: TRBV19
cdr3_aa: ASSRDRGGYYSPLH

v_call: TRBV9
cdr3_aa: ASSVGTANNQPQH

v_call: TRBV3-1/TRBV3-2
cdr3_aa: ASSQGGRNTEAF

v_call: TRBV5-6
cdr3_aa: ASSFRASTMNTEAF

v_call: TRBV5-1
cdr3_aa: ASSPTGYGNTIY

v_call: TRBV6-5
cdr3_aa: ASTEERVAYGYT

v_call: TRBV7-8
cdr3_aa: ASSLVGGSRVEQY

v_call: TRBV5-6
cdr3_aa: ASSAGTGEHTEAF

v_call: TRBV5-6
cdr3_aa: ASSPIAGVTETQY

v_call: TRBV14
cdr3_aa: ASSQGQGAGFAKNIQY

v_call: TRBV7-7
cdr3_aa: ASSLAGGWETQY

v_call: TRBV18
cdr3_aa: ASSPGQGNSGANVLT

v_call: TRBV3-1/TRBV3-2
cdr3_aa: ASRPDKNYGYT

v_call: TRBV18
cdr3_aa: ASSPVPRAENSPLH

v_call: TRBV24-1
cdr3_aa: ATSDPREGVTEAF

v_call: TRBV14
cdr3_aa: ASSQDRVVFT

v_call: TRBV5-3
cdr3_aa: ARSLVGHGSGELF

v_call: TRBV7-9
cdr3_aa: ASSLDGIGELF

v_call: TRBV30
cdr3_aa: AWASQGNYGYT

v_call: TRBV6-5
cdr3_aa: ASSYEQGMGTEAF

v_call: TRBV5-1
cdr3_aa: ASSLQGQSNSPLH

v_call: TRBV19
cdr3_aa: ASSADRVVEKLF

v_call: TRBV4-2
cdr3_aa: ASSQETGVGEKLF

v_call: TRBV28
cdr3_aa: ASSSTRGTNEKLF

v_call: TRBV10-3
cdr3_aa: AISEGGRASDTQY

v_call: TRBV2
cdr3_aa: ASSRTGSGELF

v_call: TRBV5-6
cdr3_aa: ASSFRGAMNTEAF

v_call: TRBV28
cdr3_aa: ASSTRVFDQPQH

v_call: TRBV12-3/TRBV12-4
cdr3_aa: ASSFHGEEPQH

v_call: TRBV11-1
cdr3_aa: ASSTVLVGWSNEQF

v_call: TRBV2
cdr3_aa: ASSANRDRDTEAF

v_call: TRBV7-3
cdr3_aa: ASRRPSLYEQY

v_call: TRBV27
cdr3_aa: ASSGGLKENNEQF

v_call: TRBV7-3
cdr3_aa: ASSLNSYNEQF

v_call: TRBV21-1
cdr3_aa: ASSPYGGGTNYGYT

v_call: TRBV9
cdr3_aa: ASSVGPNTEAF

v_call: TRBV2
cdr3_aa: ASRSGRRTDTQY

v_call: TRBV3-1/TRBV3-2
cdr3_aa: ASSRNHRDSRREQY

v_call: TRBV12-3/TRBV12-4
cdr3_aa: ASTRSTEAF

v_call: TRBV18
cdr3_aa: ASSPTDRSNQPQH

v_call: TRBV28
cdr3_aa: ASTKDRGLAGELF

v_call: TRBV5-1
cdr3_aa: ASSLGWSSGTLQETQY

v_call: TRBV2
cdr3_aa: ASTYRTGEAF

v_call: TRBV9
cdr3_aa: ASSKYGQETQY

v_call: TRBV4-1
cdr3_aa: ASSQLAGTGSYNEQF

v_call: TRBV5-1
cdr3_aa: ASSLGPTSGMYNEQF

v_call: TRBV14
cdr3_aa: ASSSSASGTEAF

v_call: TRBV5-4
cdr3_aa: ASSLDGTDYNSPLH

v_call: TRBV5-1
cdr3_aa: ASSLGGTSGSMNEQF

v_call: TRBV30
cdr3_aa: AWSGGGTVKRYGYT

v_call: TRBV5-6
cdr3_aa: ASSLNRDQPQH

v_call: TRBV2
cdr3_aa: ASSLSRDNGLDTQY

v_call: TRBV19
cdr3_aa: ASSPNLLSTGELF

v_call: TRBV6-5
cdr3_aa: ASSYDLTAYYGYT

v_call: TRBV2
cdr3_aa: ASTPGGFLYGYT

v_call: TRBV28
cdr3_aa: ASRTSGPYEQY

v_call: TRBV28
cdr3_aa: ASRARGSTEAF

v_call: TRBV11-3
cdr3_aa: ASSLDSGVWNTEAF